This T cell receptor (beta chain) comes out of a study of shared clonotypes between healthy human individuals. In the study overall: Per donor, CD8 memory used one plate, CD8 naive used two, CD4 memory used three and CD4 naive used three.

Study conclusions and caveats: Measured sharing among donors was expected to vary with sequencing depth.

CDR1 and CDR2 from the germline V gene are SQVTM and ANQGSEA. This CDR3 region has 15 residues. V trimming: 5 bases; J trimming: 3 bases; junction bases outside the gene matches: 4. A word on this clone: Antigen unknown.

Profiled with immunoSEQ multiplex PCR; TCRdb holds only in-frame clones, not every one. Among about 2 million clones listed, 85% to 95% were seen once. The sequence came from a man aged 18 to 29 in good health. Material for sequencing was naive CD4+ T cells sorted from blood. The subset was: CD45RA+ positively selected. The rearrangement links TRBV29-1 to TRBJ2-1, with 13 bases matching TRBD2. The CDR3 is CSVPGLAGYYNEQFF. In nucleotides, the CDR3 is TGCAGCGTTCCGGGACTAGCGGGATACTACAATGAGCAGTTCTTC.